Sequencing of this T cell receptor beta chain was carried out in a study of cytomegalovirus exposure and HLA in healthy donors. For the study at large: The same platform was used for the roughly 120 validation repertoires as for the 650 to 800 first-cohort repertoires, as reported in a later analysis. Whole-study findings and limits: In vitro work confirmed that three CMV-associated chains recognize CMV antigens. There were approximately 150 TCR beta chains listed as cytomegalovirus-associated.

This table comes from immunoSEQ multiplex PCR, and its TCRdb copy is limited to in-frame clones, with some not included. Of 200,000 or so clones listed, 75% to 90% are singletons. On this clone itself: Its antigen is as yet unknown.

The origin of this receptor is a man younger than 35 in good health and CMV-seropositive. The sample was PBMCs.

The CDR3 here is CAWAGSGNEQYF. DNA for the CDR3: TGTGCCTGGGCCGGATCAGGGAACGAGCAGTACTTC. This rearrangement joins TRBV30 to TRBJ2-7, with a possible D match to TRBD1 (5 bases). The germline V gene encodes CDR1 GTSNPN and CDR2 SVGIG (reference sequence). Trimming took off 5 bases at V and 5 bases at J, with 13 bases between the two ends. The CDR3 totals 12 residues.